The present TCR beta chain was sequenced within a study of CD8 T cells in Susac syndrome. RNA, at roughly 0.5 to 1 ug, was reverse transcribed with random hexamers. Via MiXCR, TCRdb re-called the immunoSEQ multiplex PCR reads, giving one row per CDR3 protein. The sample has some 190,000 distinct CDR3 sequences, approximately 95% seen once. Negative isolation yielded CD8+ and CD4+ T cells; FACS enriched TEMRA cells. The CDR3 has 15 amino acids. Germline CDR1 and CDR2: SEHNR and FQNEAQ (reference sequence). V shed 7 bases, J shed 6 bases, and the junction held 13 bases outside the gene matches. The sample consisted of CD4+ T cells from PBMCs. The genes are TRBV7-9 and TRBJ2-7; 9 bases line up with TRBD1. The TCR comes from a human donor in good health. CDR3 sequence: CASIRGDRERGEQYF. DNA of the CDR3: TGTGCCAGCATTCGAGGGGACAGGGAAAGGGGCGAGCAGTACTTC.